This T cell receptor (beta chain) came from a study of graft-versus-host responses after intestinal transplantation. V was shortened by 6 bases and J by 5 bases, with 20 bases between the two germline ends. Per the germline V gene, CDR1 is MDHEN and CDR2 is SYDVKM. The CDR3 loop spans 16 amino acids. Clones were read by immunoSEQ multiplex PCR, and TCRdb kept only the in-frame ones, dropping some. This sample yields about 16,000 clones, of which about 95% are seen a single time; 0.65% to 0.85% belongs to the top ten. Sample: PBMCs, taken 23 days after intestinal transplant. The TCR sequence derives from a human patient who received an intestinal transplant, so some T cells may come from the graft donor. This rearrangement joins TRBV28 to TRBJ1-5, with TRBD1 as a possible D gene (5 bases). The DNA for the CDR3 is TGTGCCAGCAGCCTGAGGGACGGCCTAGCCGATCAGCCCCAGCATTTT. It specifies CASSLRDGLADQPQHF.